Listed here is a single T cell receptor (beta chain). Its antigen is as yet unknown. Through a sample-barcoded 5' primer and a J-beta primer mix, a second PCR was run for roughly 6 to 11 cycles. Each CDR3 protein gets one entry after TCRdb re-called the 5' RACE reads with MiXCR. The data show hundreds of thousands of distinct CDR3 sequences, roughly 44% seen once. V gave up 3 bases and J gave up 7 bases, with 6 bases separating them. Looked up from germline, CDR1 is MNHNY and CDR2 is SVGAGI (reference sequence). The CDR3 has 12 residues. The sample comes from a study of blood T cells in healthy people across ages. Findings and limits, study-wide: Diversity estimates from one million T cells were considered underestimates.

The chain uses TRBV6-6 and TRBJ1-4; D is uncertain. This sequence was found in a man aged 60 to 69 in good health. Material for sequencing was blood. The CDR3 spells CASSYGTEKLFF. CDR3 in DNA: TGTGCCAGCAGTTATGGTACTGAAAAACTGTTTTTT.